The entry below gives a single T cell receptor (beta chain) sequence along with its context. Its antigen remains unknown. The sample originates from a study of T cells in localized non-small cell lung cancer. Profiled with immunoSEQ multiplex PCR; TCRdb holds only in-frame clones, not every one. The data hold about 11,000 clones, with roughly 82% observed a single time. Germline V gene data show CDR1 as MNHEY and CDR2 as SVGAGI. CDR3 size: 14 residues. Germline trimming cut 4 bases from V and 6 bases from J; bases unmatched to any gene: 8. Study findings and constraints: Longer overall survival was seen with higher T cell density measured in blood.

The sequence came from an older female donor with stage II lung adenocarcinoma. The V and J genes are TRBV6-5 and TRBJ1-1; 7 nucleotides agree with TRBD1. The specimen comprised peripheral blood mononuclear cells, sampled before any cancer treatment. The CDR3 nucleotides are TGTGCCAGCAGTTTACAGGGGAGTTGGTCTGAAGCTTTCTTT. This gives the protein CASSLQGSWSEAFF.